Each of the 20 T cell receptor beta chains below was sequenced from the same sample in a study of blood T cell repertoires in COVID-19 (dated by TCRdb to about 2020). Preparation of the library involved the immunoSEQ multiplex PCR assay. In TCRdb, the immuneACCESS table is reduced to in-frame sequences with V and J assigned. These tables do not hold every clone; where another copy was compared, an unresolved V gene accounts for under half, and the others remain unexplained. The sample table records 70,000 to 75,000 clones; nearly 85% of these occur just once. The ten most abundant clones make up roughly 1.9% of the sample. The material sequenced was peripheral blood. The receptors shown here come from an older woman with acute or convalescent COVID-19.

This CDR3 reads CASGEAARRYEQYF. The CDR3 nucleotides are TGTGCCAGCGGCGAGGCAGCCCGACGGTACGAGCAGTACTTC. The chain carries TRBV3-1 (or the pseudogene TRBV3-2) and TRBJ2-7; D gene ambiguous. CDR3 length: 14 residues. Trimming cost V 8 bases and J 4 bases, with 18 bases left between them. The germline V gene encodes CDR1 LGHDT and CDR2 YNNKEL (reference sequence).

This chain joins TRBV19 and TRBJ1-4; tentatively, D is TRBD1 (6 bases). Trimming pared 9 bases from V and 3 bases from J, leaving 26 bases between. Germline assignment: CDR1 LNHDA and CDR2 SQIVND (reference sequence). There are 18 residues in the CDR3. The CDR3 loop is CASLQGGVRNSPNEKLFF. Written as DNA, the CDR3 is TGTGCCAGCCTACAGGGAGGGGTACGCAATTCTCCTAATGAAAAACTGTTTTTT.

V is TRBV6-5 and J is TRBJ1-2; weak D call: TRBD1 (5 bases). The CDR3 is 15 residues long. Deletions cut 7 bases from V and 7 bases from J, with 22 bases between. CDR1 MNHEY and CDR2 SVGAGI come from the germline V gene. This CDR3 is CASTQGAGSGGGYTF. DNA for the CDR3: TGTGCCAGCACTCAGGGCGCTGGGTCGGGGGGTGGCTACACCTTC.

This clone was observed a few times. The chain is built from TRBV27 and TRBJ1-6; D remains ambiguous. The CDR3 consists of 14 residues. CDR1 and CDR2 (germline): MNHEY, SMNVEV (reference sequence). Trimming shortened V by 3 bases and J by 3 bases, and 6 bases separated the two germline ends. The CDR3 sequence is CASSFSGYNSPLHF. The CDR3 nucleotides are TGTGCCAGCAGTTTTTCAGGCTATAATTCACCCCTCCACTTT.

The CDR3 loop reads CASSLEPGGRGANGYTF. In DNA form, the CDR3 reads TGTGCCAGCAGCTTAGAGCCAGGGGGCAGGGGAGCGAATGGCTACACCTTC. The V and J genes are TRBV7-9 and TRBJ1-2, with 8 bases matching TRBD1. CDR1 is SEHNR and CDR2 is FQNEAQ in the germline V gene (reference sequence). V shed 1 base, J shed 6 bases, and the junction held 13 bases outside the gene matches. The CDR3 spans 17 residues.

This CDR3 reads CASSLLAKYNEQFF. The CDR3 nucleotides are TGTGCCAGCAGCTTACTAGCGAAGTACAATGAGCAGTTCTTC. The rearrangement links TRBV5-6 to TRBJ2-1; TRBD2 matches 7 bases. Germline V lookup: CDR1 SGHDT, CDR2 YYEEEE. The CDR3 loop spans 14 amino acids. With 2 bases clipped from V and 4 bases from J, the junction kept 3 bases outside the gene matches.

This clone was detected ten times or more. The chain has TRBV11-2 and TRBJ2-7, with TRBD2 matching 7 bases. This CDR3 comprises 13 residues. The junction had 3 bases not matched to a gene; V was cut back by 5 bases and J by 2 bases. Germline V lookup: CDR1 SGHAT, CDR2 FQNNGV. DNA for the CDR3: TGTGCCAGCAGCCGTCGGGGGGCCTACGAGCAGTACTTC. Its protein is CASSRRGAYEQYF. Complete variable domain (other parts from reference TRBV11-2 and TRBJ2-7): EAGVAQSPRYKIIEKRQSVAFWCNPISGHATLYWYQQILGQGPKLLIQFQNNGVVDDSQLPKDRFSAERLKGVDSTLKIQPAKLEDSAVYLCASSRRGAYEQYFGPGTRLTVT.

The chain uses TRBV19 and TRBJ2-3; weak D call: TRBD2 (7 bases). Trimming cost V 7 bases and J 0 bases, with 17 bases left between them. Looked up from germline, CDR1 is LNHDA and CDR2 is SQIVND (reference sequence). CDR3 size: 16 residues. Here the CDR3 reads CASKITGRGSTDTQYF. CDR3 in DNA: TGTGCCAGTAAAATAACAGGGCGGGGGAGCACAGATACGCAGTATTTT.

The J gene is TRBJ1-6, the V gene TRBV30; D call uncertain. The CDR3 consists of 15 residues. Germline assignment: CDR1 GTSNPN and CDR2 SVGIG (reference sequence). V lost 1 base to trimming and J lost 4 bases, with 11 bases between them. CDR3 sequence (DNA): TGTGCCTGGAGTGGGAGGGCAGCGTATAATTCACCCCTCCACTTT. Its protein is CAWSGRAAYNSPLHF. Full variable domain (remainder filled in from reference TRBV30 and TRBJ1-6): SQTIHQWPATLVQPVGSPLSLECTVEGTSNPNLYWYRQAAGRGLQLLFYSVGIGQISSEVPQNLSASRPQDRQFILSSKKLLLSDSGFYLCAWSGRAAYNSPLHFGNGTRLTVT.

This clone appeared a few times. The rearrangement uses TRBV7-6 and TRBJ1-5; 7 nucleotides line up with TRBD1. This CDR3 spans 15 amino acids. The V and J ends lost 1 base and 4 bases, in that order; junction bases with no gene match: 4. The germline V gene has CDR1 SGHVS and CDR2 FNYEAQ. CDR3 protein: CASSLGTGPNQPQHF. CDR3 nucleotides: TGTGCCAGCAGCTTAGGGACAGGACCAAATCAGCCCCAGCATTTT. Using reference TRBV7-6 and TRBJ1-5 for the parts outside the CDR3, the full variable domain is GAGVSQSPRYKVTKRGQDVALRCDPISGHVSLYWYRQALGQGPEFLTYFNYEAQQDKSGLPNDRFSAERPEGSISTLTIQRTEQRDSAMYRCASSLGTGPNQPQHFGDGTRLSIL.

This chain joins TRBV3-1 (or the pseudogene TRBV3-2) and TRBJ1-2; the match to TRBD1 covers 9 bases. Per germline, CDR1 LGHDT and CDR2 YNNKEL (reference sequence). This CDR3 region has 15 residues. V trimming: 6 bases; J trimming: 2 bases; junction bases outside the gene matches: 7. CDR3 residues: CASRRQGERNYGYTF. The CDR3 region has the DNA TGTGCCAGCAGACGACAGGGGGAAAGGAACTATGGCTACACCTTC.

The chain couples TRBV6-1 to TRBJ1-5; D gene unclear. The germline gives CDR1 MNHNS, CDR2 SASEGT. The CDR3 spans 17 residues. V lost 3 bases to trimming and J lost 5 bases, with 20 bases between them. The CDR3 region has the DNA TGTGCCAGCAGTGACCCTTTCACGAGGGCGGTCGATCAGCCCCAGCATTTT. As protein: CASSDPFTRAVDQPQHF.

V usage is TRBV5-6 and J usage is TRBJ1-5; unclear D gene. V was cut by 0 bases and J by 0 bases, with 7 bases left in between. The germline CDR1 and CDR2 sequences are SGHDT and YYEEEE. The CDR3 sequence is 15 residues long. CDR3 residues: CASSLAASSNQPQHF. Here the CDR3 DNA reads TGTGCCAGCAGCTTGGCCGCCAGTAGCAATCAGCCCCAGCATTTT.

The genes are TRBV5-6 and TRBJ2-7, with 7 bases identical to TRBD2. The V gene's germline CDR1 is SGHDT and CDR2 YYEEEE. The CDR3 spans 16 residues. V dropped 3 bases and J dropped 2; count of bases not matched to a gene: 11. The CDR3 loop is CASSWVSGLSAYEQYF. CDR3 nucleotides: TGTGCCAGCAGCTGGGTTAGCGGGCTATCCGCCTACGAGCAGTACTTC.

The rearrangement joins TRBV13 to TRBJ2-5, with 11 bases fitting TRBD2. The CDR3 contains 16 residues. Germline V gene data show CDR1 as PRHDT and CDR2 as FYEKMQ (reference sequence). V lost 4 bases and J lost 5; bases outside the gene matches: 9. DNA for the CDR3: TGTGCCAGCAGCTCGCGACTAGCGGGATCGGGTGAGACCCAGTACTTC. It translates to CASSSRLAGSGETQYF. Full variable domain (remainder filled in from reference TRBV13 and TRBJ2-5): AAGVIQSPRHLIKEKRETATLKCYPIPRHDTVYWYQQGPGQDPQFLISFYEKMQSDKGSIPDRFSAQQFSDYHSELNMSSLELGDSALYFCASSSRLAGSGETQYFGPGTRLLVL.

The V call is TRBV6-5, the J call TRBJ1-1; D uncertain. Germline V lookup: CDR1 MNHEY, CDR2 SVGAGI. CDR3 size: 15 residues. V lost 5 bases to trimming and J lost 0 bases, with 13 bases between them. CDR3 nucleotides: TGTGCCAGCAGTCCTACGTACCGCCTGAACACTGAAGCTTTCTTT. Residues: CASSPTYRLNTEAFF.

The V call is TRBV19, the J call TRBJ2-3, with 8 bases aligning to TRBD1. With V trimmed by 6 bases and J by 2 bases, 4 bases remained unmatched. In germline, CDR1 is LNHDA, CDR2 SQIVND (reference sequence). The CDR3 extends over 14 amino acids. The CDR3 DNA reads TGTGCCAGTAGCGACAGGGGAGACACAGATACGCAGTATTTT. Translating it yields CASSDRGDTDTQYF.

The chain is built from TRBV5-4 and TRBJ2-1; the match to TRBD2 covers 12 bases. The germline V gene encodes CDR1 SGHNT and CDR2 YYREEE (reference sequence). The CDR3 runs to 17 residues. V was clipped by 0 bases and J by 0 bases; unmatched bases: 1. The CDR3 DNA reads as TGTGCCAGCAGCTTGGCGACTAGCGGGGGCTCCTACAATGAGCAGTTCTTC. Amino acid sequence: CASSLATSGGSYNEQFF.

V usage is TRBV27 and J usage is TRBJ1-3, with D perhaps matching TRBD1 (6 bases). V was pared by 2 bases and J by 2 bases, with 10 bases between. The length of the CDR3 is 15 residues. Germline loops: CDR1 MNHEY, CDR2 SMNVEV (reference sequence). CDR3 nucleotides: TGTGCCAGCAGTTTAATGGGGGCACCTGGAAACACCATATATTTT. Residues: CASSLMGAPGNTIYF.

Written as DNA, the CDR3 is TGTGCCAGTAGTACAACCTGGGGGCTTCAGCCCCAGCATTTT. Protein sequence: CASSTTWGLQPQHF. This sequence joins TRBV19 and TRBJ1-5; tentative D call: TRBD1 (6 bases). V gave up 4 bases and J gave up 6 bases, with 13 bases separating them. The CDR3 runs 14 residues. Germline lookup yields CDR1 LNHDA and CDR2 SQIVND (reference sequence).